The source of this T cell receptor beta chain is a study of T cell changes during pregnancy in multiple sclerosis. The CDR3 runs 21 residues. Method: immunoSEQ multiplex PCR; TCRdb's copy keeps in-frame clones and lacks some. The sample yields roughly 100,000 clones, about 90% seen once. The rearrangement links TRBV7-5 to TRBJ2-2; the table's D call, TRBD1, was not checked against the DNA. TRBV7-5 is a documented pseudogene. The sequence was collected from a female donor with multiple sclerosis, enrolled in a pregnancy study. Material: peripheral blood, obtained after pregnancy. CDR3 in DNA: TGTGTCAGAAGCTTAGTGATACCAGGACAGGGGGCGAATGCGAACACCGGGGAGCTGTTTTTT. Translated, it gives CVRSLVIPGQGANANTGELFF.